This T cell receptor beta chain was sequenced during a study of T cells in Graves' hyperthyroidism and ophthalmopathy. General observations from the study: Separating ophthalmopathy from stable hyperthyroidism was achieved by a 13 V-J model. The model's output predicted ophthalmopathy at a median of roughly 6 months prior to onset. Blood held most thyroid clonotypes expanded above 0.001 frequency.

Patients aged 18 to 65 had newly diagnosed hyperthyroidism that had lasted under 2 months. Germline V gives CDR1 SNHLY, CDR2 FYNNEI. This CDR3 region has 13 residues. V trimming: 6 bases; J trimming: 4 bases; junction bases outside the gene matches: 3. Researchers amplified the TCR beta CDR3 regions from RNA transcripts. HTBI primers were the set used in a first-round RT-PCR of the TCR CDR3. Each CDR3 protein gets one entry after TCRdb re-called the multiplex PCR reads with MiXCR. The sample contains just over 550,000 distinct CDR3 sequences, about 45% of which appear only once. This clonotype has a count of ten or more. The antigen is not known.

The chain has TRBV2 and TRBJ2-5; TRBD2 aligns across 9 bases. Material for sequencing was peripheral blood or thyroid tissue (not recorded which). This receptor was obtained from a woman younger than 30 with Graves' hyperthyroidism. The CDR3 DNA sequence: TGTGCCAGCAGAATAGCGGGAGTAGAGACCCAGTACTTC. This sequence encodes CASRIAGVETQYF.